This is a list of T cell receptor beta chains from one sample in a study of blood T cell repertoires in COVID-19. The table came from immunoSEQ multiplex PCR; TCRdb's copy has only in-frame clones and leaves some out. Here the sample spans 71,000 or so clones, roughly 87% being singletons. The sample was peripheral blood. The receptors were gathered from a man aged 50 to 60 with acute or convalescent COVID-19. CDR3s include the opening cysteine and the closing phenylalanine or tryptophan. Each record gives: V gene, J gene, clone size, D gene, CDR3 DNA, CDR3 protein. The D gene is left open where the match is weak. A row's size may be missing; if present it is once, few, many or a size class.

v_call: TRBV19; j_call: TRBJ2-2; clone_size: many; d_call: .; cdr3_nt: TGTGCCAGTAGTCTCGCCGGGACCGGGGAGCTGTTTTTT; cdr3_aa: CASSLAGTGELFF
v_call: TRBV6-5; j_call: TRBJ2-7; clone_size: .; d_call: .; cdr3_nt: TGTGCCCCCCGTCTGGGGGGAATGTCCTACGAGCAGTACTTC; cdr3_aa: CAPRLGGMSYEQYF
v_call: TRBV2; j_call: TRBJ1-5; clone_size: once; d_call: TRBD1; cdr3_nt: TGTGCCAGCAGTGGCGGGACAGGGAAGGTCGGCAATCAGCCCCAGCATTTT; cdr3_aa: CASSGGTGKVGNQPQHF
v_call: TRBV20-1; j_call: TRBJ1-3; clone_size: few; d_call: .; cdr3_nt: TGCAGTGCTAGTCCCAGGGTTCAAAAGGACACCATATATTTT; cdr3_aa: CSASPRVQKDTIYF
v_call: TRBV2; j_call: TRBJ2-3; clone_size: once; d_call: .; cdr3_nt: TGTGCCAGCAGCCGGGGAACCGAGGGGGGGAGCACAGATACGCAGTATTTT; cdr3_aa: CASSRGTEGGSTDTQYF
v_call: TRBV5-4; j_call: TRBJ2-2; clone_size: .; d_call: .; cdr3_nt: TGTGCCAGCAGCTTGGTTCACTCGAACACCGGGGAGCTGTTTTTT; cdr3_aa: CASSLVHSNTGELFF
v_call: TRBV7-2; j_call: TRBJ1-2; clone_size: .; d_call: .; cdr3_nt: TGTGCCAGCAGCGTAGCCCGGTTTAACTATGGCTACACCTTC; cdr3_aa: CASSVARFNYGYTF
v_call: TRBV3-1/TRBV3-2; j_call: TRBJ2-3; clone_size: few; d_call: TRBD1; cdr3_nt: TGTGCCAGCAGCCTCCGGGACAGGTGCACAGATACGCAGTATTTT; cdr3_aa: CASSLRDRCTDTQYF
v_call: TRBV6-1; j_call: TRBJ1-6; clone_size: .; d_call: .; cdr3_nt: TGTGCCAGCAGTGAAGCTCCCGGGGGTAGTTCACCCCTCCACTTT; cdr3_aa: CASSEAPGGSSPLHF
v_call: TRBV19; j_call: TRBJ1-6; clone_size: .; d_call: .; cdr3_nt: TGTGCCAGTAGTACCCCCGGGCTACGGGGGTTAGATTCACCCCTCCACTTT; cdr3_aa: CASSTPGLRGLDSPLHF
v_call: TRBV18; j_call: TRBJ2-2; clone_size: .; d_call: .; cdr3_nt: TGTGCCAGCTGGAGAGCTGTTGGCACCGGGGAGCTGTTTTTT; cdr3_aa: CASWRAVGTGELFF
v_call: TRBV12-3/TRBV12-4; j_call: TRBJ2-1; clone_size: .; d_call: .; cdr3_nt: TGTGCCAGCGGATCTAGCTCCTACAATGAGCAGTTCTTC; cdr3_aa: CASGSSSYNEQFF
v_call: TRBV15; j_call: TRBJ2-5; clone_size: .; d_call: .; cdr3_nt: TGTGCCACCAGCAGAGGACAGGAAGAGACCCAGTACTTC; cdr3_aa: CATSRGQEETQYF
v_call: TRBV18; j_call: TRBJ1-1; clone_size: .; d_call: .; cdr3_nt: TGTGCCAGCTCGTCAGGGGTTCCTGAAGCTTTCTTT; cdr3_aa: CASSSGVPEAFF
v_call: TRBV4-3; j_call: TRBJ2-2; clone_size: .; d_call: TRBD1; cdr3_nt: TGCGCCAGCAGCCACGGGACAGGGGGTACCGGGGAGCTGTTTTTT; cdr3_aa: CASSHGTGGTGELFF
v_call: TRBV6-2/TRBV6-3; j_call: TRBJ2-1; clone_size: .; d_call: .; cdr3_nt: TGTGCCAGCAGCGAAACTCAGGGGCCCCCTTTTTGGTTCTCCTACAATGAGCAGTTCTTC; cdr3_aa: CASSETQGPPFWFSYNEQFF
v_call: TRBV20-1; j_call: TRBJ2-1; clone_size: .; d_call: TRBD1; cdr3_nt: TGCAGTGGGAACAGGGGCAATGAGCAGTTCTTC; cdr3_aa: CSGNRGNEQFF
v_call: TRBV24-1; j_call: TRBJ2-5; clone_size: .; d_call: .; cdr3_nt: TGTGCCACCCTTAGGGACAAATCTCCCTACCAAGAGACCCAGTACTTC; cdr3_aa: CATLRDKSPYQETQYF
v_call: TRBV28; j_call: TRBJ2-6; clone_size: .; d_call: .; cdr3_nt: TGTGCCAGCAGAGCTACAGGTTCTGGGGCCAACGTCCTGACTTTC; cdr3_aa: CASRATGSGANVLTF
v_call: TRBV4-2; j_call: TRBJ2-7; clone_size: .; d_call: TRBD1; cdr3_nt: TGTGCCAGCAGCCAAGTGGGGGGGACAGGGGGCTACGAGCAGTACTTC; cdr3_aa: CASSQVGGTGGYEQYF
v_call: TRBV4-1; j_call: TRBJ1-5; clone_size: .; d_call: .; cdr3_nt: TGCGCCAGCAGCCAAGATGGGCAGGGGCCTCAGCCCCAGCATTTT; cdr3_aa: CASSQDGQGPQPQHF
v_call: TRBV29-1; j_call: TRBJ2-1; clone_size: .; d_call: TRBD1; cdr3_nt: TGCAGCGCCGGGACAGTACACAATGAGCAGTTCTTC; cdr3_aa: CSAGTVHNEQFF
v_call: TRBV4-2; j_call: TRBJ1-3; clone_size: .; d_call: .; cdr3_nt: TGTGCCAGCAGCCTTACCCCTCCAGGGGCTGGTGGAAACACCATATATTTT; cdr3_aa: CASSLTPPGAGGNTIYF
v_call: TRBV3-1/TRBV3-2; j_call: TRBJ1-2; clone_size: .; d_call: TRBD1; cdr3_nt: TGTGCCAGCAGCCATCTCCTCGGGACAGGGGACTATGGCTACACCTTC; cdr3_aa: CASSHLLGTGDYGYTF
v_call: TRBV3-1/TRBV3-2; j_call: TRBJ1-5; clone_size: .; d_call: .; cdr3_nt: TGTGCCAGCAGCTACAGGGATAGCAATCAGCCCCAGCATTTT; cdr3_aa: CASSYRDSNQPQHF
v_call: TRBV15; j_call: TRBJ2-3; clone_size: .; d_call: .; cdr3_nt: TGTGCCACCAGCCGTGGACAAAAGGCAGATACGCAGTATTTT; cdr3_aa: CATSRGQKADTQYF
v_call: TRBV7-9; j_call: TRBJ2-7; clone_size: .; d_call: .; cdr3_nt: TGTGCCAGCAGCATACTCTTCTACGAGCAGTACTTC; cdr3_aa: CASSILFYEQYF
v_call: TRBV9; j_call: TRBJ1-4; clone_size: .; d_call: TRBD1; cdr3_nt: TGTGCCAGCAGCGTAGGCGGACAGGTCACAGAAAAACTGTTTTTT; cdr3_aa: CASSVGGQVTEKLFF
v_call: TRBV5-6; j_call: TRBJ2-2; clone_size: few; d_call: .; cdr3_nt: TGTGCCAGCAGCTTGGCCTTCGGGACCGGGGAGCTGTTTTTT; cdr3_aa: CASSLAFGTGELFF
v_call: TRBV30; j_call: TRBJ2-7; clone_size: .; d_call: .; cdr3_nt: TGTGCCTGGGGGGGCCTGGAGCAGTACTTC; cdr3_aa: CAWGGLEQYF
v_call: TRBV6-2/TRBV6-3; j_call: TRBJ1-1; clone_size: once; d_call: TRBD1; cdr3_nt: TGTGCCAGCAGTCTACAGGGGGCGTCCACTGAAGCTTTCTTT; cdr3_aa: CASSLQGASTEAFF
v_call: TRBV6-4; j_call: TRBJ2-2; clone_size: .; d_call: .; cdr3_nt: TGTGCCAGCAGTGACTCTTCAGGGACCGGGGAGCTGTTTTTT; cdr3_aa: CASSDSSGTGELFF
v_call: TRBV13; j_call: TRBJ1-1; clone_size: .; d_call: .; cdr3_nt: TGTGCCAGCAGCTTAGACGGCCGACGGGGTGAACCTGAAGCTTTCTTT; cdr3_aa: CASSLDGRRGEPEAFF
v_call: TRBV19; j_call: TRBJ1-2; clone_size: .; d_call: TRBD1; cdr3_nt: TGTGCCAGTAGTGGACGGACAGGGGGCCGGGATGGCTACACCTTC; cdr3_aa: CASSGRTGGRDGYTF
v_call: TRBV3-1/TRBV3-2; j_call: TRBJ2-4; clone_size: .; d_call: .; cdr3_nt: TGTGCCAGCAGCCGCCTCTCGACAGCTGTCAACATTCAGTACTTC; cdr3_aa: CASSRLSTAVNIQYF
v_call: TRBV27; j_call: TRBJ1-1; clone_size: once; d_call: .; cdr3_nt: TGTGCCAGCCGAACTTCCTCTGAAGCTTTCTTT; cdr3_aa: CASRTSSEAFF
v_call: TRBV4-2; j_call: TRBJ2-3; clone_size: .; d_call: .; cdr3_nt: TGTGCCAGCAGCCAAGCTGGGACTCAGGCAGATACGCAGTATTTT; cdr3_aa: CASSQAGTQADTQYF
v_call: TRBV4-3; j_call: TRBJ2-2; clone_size: .; d_call: TRBD2; cdr3_nt: TGCGCCAGCAGCCAGACTAGCGGGAGTGGGGTCACGAACACCGGGGAGCTGTTTTTT; cdr3_aa: CASSQTSGSGVTNTGELFF
v_call: TRBV7-2; j_call: TRBJ2-7; clone_size: .; d_call: TRBD2; cdr3_nt: TGTGCCAGCAGCTTAGTGCCGGGACTAGGGACCTACGAGCAGTACTTC; cdr3_aa: CASSLVPGLGTYEQYF
v_call: TRBV11-1; j_call: TRBJ2-3; clone_size: once; d_call: .; cdr3_nt: TGTGCCAGCAGCCCCCAGGGGAGGGGTAGCACAGATACGCAGTATTTT; cdr3_aa: CASSPQGRGSTDTQYF
v_call: TRBV25-1; j_call: TRBJ2-1; clone_size: .; d_call: .; cdr3_nt: TGTGCCAGCAGTGATTTCGGGGGGCGCGATGAGCAGTTCTTC; cdr3_aa: CASSDFGGRDEQFF
v_call: TRBV19; j_call: TRBJ2-7; clone_size: few; d_call: TRBD1; cdr3_nt: TGTGCCAGCGATACCGACAGGGGGCGTGGCGGGTTGTACTTC; cdr3_aa: CASDTDRGRGGLYF
v_call: TRBV3-1/TRBV3-2; j_call: TRBJ1-1; clone_size: once; d_call: TRBD1; cdr3_nt: TGTGCCAGCAGTAACAGGGGAGGAGGGAACACTGAAGCTTTCTTT; cdr3_aa: CASSNRGGGNTEAFF
v_call: TRBV19; j_call: TRBJ2-1; clone_size: few; d_call: TRBD1; cdr3_nt: TGTGCCAGTAGCGCTCTTAGGGACAGGGTCTACAATGAGCAGTTCTTC; cdr3_aa: CASSALRDRVYNEQFF